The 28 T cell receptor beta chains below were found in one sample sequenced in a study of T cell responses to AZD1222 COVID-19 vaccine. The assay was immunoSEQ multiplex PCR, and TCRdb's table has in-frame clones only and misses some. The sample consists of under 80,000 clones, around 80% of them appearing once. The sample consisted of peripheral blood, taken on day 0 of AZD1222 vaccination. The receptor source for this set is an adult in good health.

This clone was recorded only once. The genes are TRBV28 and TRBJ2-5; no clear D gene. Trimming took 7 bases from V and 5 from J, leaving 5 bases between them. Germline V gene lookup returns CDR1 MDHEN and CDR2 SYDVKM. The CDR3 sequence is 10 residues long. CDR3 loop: CASKLETQYF. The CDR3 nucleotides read TGTGCCAGCAAGTTGGAGACCCAGTACTTC.

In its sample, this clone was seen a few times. CDR3 region: CASSGHTGELFF. Written as DNA, the CDR3 is TGTGCCAGCAGTGGTCACACCGGGGAGCTGTTTTTT. The gene calls are TRBV12-3 or TRBV12-4 and TRBJ2-2; D is unresolved. The V and J ends lost 5 bases and 3 bases respectively, with 4 bases between them. CDR3 length: 12 amino acids.

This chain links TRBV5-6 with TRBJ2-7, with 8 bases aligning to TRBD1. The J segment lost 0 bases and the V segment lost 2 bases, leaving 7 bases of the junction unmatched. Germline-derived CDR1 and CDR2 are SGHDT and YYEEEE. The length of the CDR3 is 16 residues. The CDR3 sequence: CASSFLTGAFSYEQYF. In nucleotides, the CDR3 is TGTGCCAGCAGCTTTTTGACAGGGGCCTTCTCCTACGAGCAGTACTTC.

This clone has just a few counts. For the CDR3, the DNA is TGTGCCAGCAGTTCCGACGCCGGGACAGGCCGTGGCTACACCTTC. Protein product: CASSSDAGTGRGYTF. This sequence joins TRBV7-9 and TRBJ1-2, with TRBD1 identical over 8 bases. The CDR3 contains 15 residues. Trimming cost V 6 bases and J 7 bases; bases outside gene matches: 13. CDR1 SEHNR and CDR2 FQNEAQ come from the germline V gene (reference sequence).

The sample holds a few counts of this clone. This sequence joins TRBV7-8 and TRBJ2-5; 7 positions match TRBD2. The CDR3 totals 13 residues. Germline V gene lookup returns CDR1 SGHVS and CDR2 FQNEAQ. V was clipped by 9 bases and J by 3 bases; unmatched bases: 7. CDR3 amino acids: CASTGTNKETQYF. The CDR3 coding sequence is TGTGCCAGTACCGGGACTAACAAAGAGACCCAGTACTTC.

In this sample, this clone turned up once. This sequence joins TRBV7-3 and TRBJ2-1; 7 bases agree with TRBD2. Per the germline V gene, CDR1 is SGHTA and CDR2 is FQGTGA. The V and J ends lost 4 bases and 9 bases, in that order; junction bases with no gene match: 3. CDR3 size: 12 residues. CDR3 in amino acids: CASSYGGGEQFF. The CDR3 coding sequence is TGTGCCAGCAGCTACGGCGGGGGTGAGCAGTTCTTC.

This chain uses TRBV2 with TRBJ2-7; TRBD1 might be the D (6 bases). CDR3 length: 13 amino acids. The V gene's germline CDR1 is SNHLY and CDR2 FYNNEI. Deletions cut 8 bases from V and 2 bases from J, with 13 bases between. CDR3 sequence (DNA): TGTGCCAGCCGGACAGAAGGGGCCTACGAGCAGTACTTC. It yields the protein CASRTEGAYEQYF. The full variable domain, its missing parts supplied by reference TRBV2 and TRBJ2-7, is EPEVTQTPSHQVTQMGQEVILRCVPISNHLYFYWYRQILGQKVEFLVSFYNNEISEKSEIFDDQFSVERPDGSNFTLKIRSTKLEDSAMYFCASRTEGAYEQYFGPGTRLTVT.

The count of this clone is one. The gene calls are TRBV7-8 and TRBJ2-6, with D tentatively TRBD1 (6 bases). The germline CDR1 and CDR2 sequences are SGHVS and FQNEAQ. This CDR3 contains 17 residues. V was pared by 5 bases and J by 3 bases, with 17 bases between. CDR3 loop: CASSEQGFGFGANVLTF. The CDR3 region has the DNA TGTGCCAGCAGCGAACAGGGTTTTGGTTTTGGGGCCAACGTCCTGACTTTC. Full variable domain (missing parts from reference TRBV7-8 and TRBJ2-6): GAGVSQSPRYKVAKRGQDVALRCDPISGHVSLFWYQQALGQGPEFLTYFQNEAQLDKSGLPSDRFFAERPEGSVSTLKIQRTQQEDSAVYLCASSEQGFGFGANVLTFGAGSRLTVL.

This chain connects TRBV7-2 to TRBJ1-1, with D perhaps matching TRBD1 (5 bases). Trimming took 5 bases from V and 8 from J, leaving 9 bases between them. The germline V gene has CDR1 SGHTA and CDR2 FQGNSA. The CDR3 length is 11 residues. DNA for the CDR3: TGTGCCAGCAGCCCGTACAGGGAAGCTTTCTTT. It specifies CASSPYREAFF. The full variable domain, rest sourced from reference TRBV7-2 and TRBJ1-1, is GAGVSQSPSNKVTEKGKDVELRCDPISGHTALYWYRQSLGQGLEFLIYFQGNSAPDKSGLPSDRFSAERTGGSVSTLTIQRTQQEDSAVYLCASSPYREAFFGQGTRLTVV.

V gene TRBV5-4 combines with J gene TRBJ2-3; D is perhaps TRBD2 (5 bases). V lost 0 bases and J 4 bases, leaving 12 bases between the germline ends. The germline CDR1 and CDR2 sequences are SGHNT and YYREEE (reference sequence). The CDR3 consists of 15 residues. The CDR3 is CASSLEAVIPDTQYF. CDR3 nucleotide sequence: TGTGCCAGCAGCTTGGAAGCGGTTATACCAGATACGCAGTATTTT. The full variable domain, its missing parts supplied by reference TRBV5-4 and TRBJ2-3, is ETGVTQSPTHLIKTRGQQVTLRCSSQSGHNTVSWYQQALGQGPQFIFQYYREEENGRGNFPPRFSGLQFPNYSSELNVNALELDDSALYLCASSLEAVIPDTQYFGPGTRLTVL.

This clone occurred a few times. The CDR3 protein is CASRLEGRANYGYTF. CDR3 DNA sequence: TGTGCCAGCAGATTAGAGGGTCGAGCTAACTATGGCTACACCTTC. The rearrangement uses TRBV6-5 and TRBJ1-2; D call uncertain. V was trimmed by 6 bases and J by 0 bases, leaving 14 bases between them. The germline CDR1 and CDR2 sequences are MNHEY and SVGAGI. The CDR3 is 15 residues long.

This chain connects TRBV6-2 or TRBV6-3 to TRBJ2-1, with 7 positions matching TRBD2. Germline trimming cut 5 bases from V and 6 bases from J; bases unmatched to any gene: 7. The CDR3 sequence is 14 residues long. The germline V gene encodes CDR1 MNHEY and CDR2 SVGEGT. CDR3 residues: CASSPRAGVNEQFF. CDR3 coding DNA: TGTGCCAGCAGTCCCCGGGCGGGGGTCAATGAGCAGTTCTTC.

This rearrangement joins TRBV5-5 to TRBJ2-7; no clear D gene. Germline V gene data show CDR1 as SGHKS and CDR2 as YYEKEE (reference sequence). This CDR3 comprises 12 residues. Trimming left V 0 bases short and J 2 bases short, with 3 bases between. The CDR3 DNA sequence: TGTGCCAGCAGCTTGGAACCCTACGAGCAGTACTTC. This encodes CASSLEPYEQYF.

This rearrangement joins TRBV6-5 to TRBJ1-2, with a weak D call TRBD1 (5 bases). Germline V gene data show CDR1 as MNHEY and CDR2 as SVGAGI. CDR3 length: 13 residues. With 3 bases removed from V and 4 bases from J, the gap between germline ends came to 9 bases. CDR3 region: CASSYWGTYGYTF. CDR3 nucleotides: TGTGCCAGCAGTTATTGGGGGACCTATGGCTACACCTTC.

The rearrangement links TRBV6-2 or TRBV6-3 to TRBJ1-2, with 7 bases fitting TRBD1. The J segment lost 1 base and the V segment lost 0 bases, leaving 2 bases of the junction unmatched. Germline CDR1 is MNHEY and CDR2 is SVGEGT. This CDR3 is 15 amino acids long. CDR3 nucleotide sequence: TGTGCCAGCAGTTACTCGACAGGGAGTAACTATGGCTACACCTTC. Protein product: CASSYSTGSNYGYTF.

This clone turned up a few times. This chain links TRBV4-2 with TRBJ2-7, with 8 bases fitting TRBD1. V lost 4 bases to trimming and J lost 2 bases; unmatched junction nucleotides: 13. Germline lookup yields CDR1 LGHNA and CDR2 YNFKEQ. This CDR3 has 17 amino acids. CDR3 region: CASSLRDTGTGAYEQYF. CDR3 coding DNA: TGTGCCAGCAGCCTAAGGGACACCGGGACAGGAGCCTACGAGCAGTACTTC.

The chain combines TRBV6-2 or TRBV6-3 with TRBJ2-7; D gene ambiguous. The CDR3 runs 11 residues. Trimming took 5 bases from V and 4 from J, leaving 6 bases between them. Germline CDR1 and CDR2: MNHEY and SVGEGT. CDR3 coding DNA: TGTGCCAGCAGTGACATTTACGAGCAGTACTTC. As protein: CASSDIYEQYF.

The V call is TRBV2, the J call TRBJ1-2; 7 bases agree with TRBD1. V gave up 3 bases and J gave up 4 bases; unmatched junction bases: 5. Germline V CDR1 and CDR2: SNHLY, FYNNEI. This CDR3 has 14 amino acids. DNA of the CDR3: TGTGCCAGCAGTGAGGGACAGCGGAGCTATGGCTACACCTTC. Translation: CASSEGQRSYGYTF.

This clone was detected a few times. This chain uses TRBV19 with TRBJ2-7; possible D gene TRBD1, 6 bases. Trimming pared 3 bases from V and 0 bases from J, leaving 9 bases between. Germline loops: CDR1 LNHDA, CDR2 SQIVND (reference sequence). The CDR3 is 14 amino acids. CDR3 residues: CASSILDSSYEQYF. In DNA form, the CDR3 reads TGTGCCAGTAGTATTTTGGACAGCTCCTACGAGCAGTACTTC.

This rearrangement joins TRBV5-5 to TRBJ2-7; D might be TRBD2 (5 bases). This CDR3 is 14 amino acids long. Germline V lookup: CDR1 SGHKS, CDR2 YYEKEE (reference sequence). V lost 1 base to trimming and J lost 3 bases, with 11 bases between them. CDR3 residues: CASSLYVGDYEQYF. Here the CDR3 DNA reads TGTGCCAGCAGCTTGTATGTGGGAGACTACGAGCAGTACTTC. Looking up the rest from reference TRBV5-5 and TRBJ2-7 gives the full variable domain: DAGVTQSPTHLIKTRGQQVTLRCSPISGHKSVSWYQQVLGQGPQFIFQYYEKEERGRGNFPDRFSARQFPNYSSELNVNALLLGDSALYLCASSLYVGDYEQYFGPGTRLTVT.

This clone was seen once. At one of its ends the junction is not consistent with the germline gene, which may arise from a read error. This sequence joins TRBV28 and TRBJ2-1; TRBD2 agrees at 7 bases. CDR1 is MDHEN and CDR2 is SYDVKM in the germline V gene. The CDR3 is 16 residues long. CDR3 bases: TGTGCCAGCAGGTGGAGAGCGGGGAGCTCCTCCAATGAGCAGTTCTTC. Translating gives CASRWRAGSSSNEQFF.

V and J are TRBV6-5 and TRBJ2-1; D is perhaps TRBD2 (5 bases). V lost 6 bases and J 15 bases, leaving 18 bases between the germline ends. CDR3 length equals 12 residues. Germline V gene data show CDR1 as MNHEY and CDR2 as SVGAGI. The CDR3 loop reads CASSKGGRGRFF. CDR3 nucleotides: TGTGCCAGCAGCAAAGGAGGTCGAGGTCGGTTCTTC.

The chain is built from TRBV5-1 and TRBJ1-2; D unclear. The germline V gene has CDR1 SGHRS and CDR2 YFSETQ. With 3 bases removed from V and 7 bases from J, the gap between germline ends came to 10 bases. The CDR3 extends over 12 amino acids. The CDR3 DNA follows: TGCGCCAGCAGCTCAGTGGAGAGTGGCTACACCTTC. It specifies CASSSVESGYTF.

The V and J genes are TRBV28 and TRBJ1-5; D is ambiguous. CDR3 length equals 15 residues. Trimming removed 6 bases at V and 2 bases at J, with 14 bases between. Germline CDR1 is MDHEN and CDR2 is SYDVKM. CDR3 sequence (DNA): TGTGCCAGCAGGGTGGGATATTATGGCAATCAGCCCCAGCATTTT. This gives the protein CASRVGYYGNQPQHF.

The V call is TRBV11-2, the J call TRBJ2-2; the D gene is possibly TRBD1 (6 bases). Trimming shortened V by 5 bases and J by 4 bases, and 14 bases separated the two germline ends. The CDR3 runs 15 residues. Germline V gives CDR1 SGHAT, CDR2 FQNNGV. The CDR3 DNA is TGTGCCAGCAGCCTAAGACAGGCCATCACCGGGGAGCTGTTTTTT. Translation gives CASSLRQAITGELFF.

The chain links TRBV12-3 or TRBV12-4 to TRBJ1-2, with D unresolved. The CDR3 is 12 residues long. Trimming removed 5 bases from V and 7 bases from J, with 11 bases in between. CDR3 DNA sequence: TGTGCCAGCAGTATTTTAAATCTTGGCTACACCTTC. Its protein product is CASSILNLGYTF.

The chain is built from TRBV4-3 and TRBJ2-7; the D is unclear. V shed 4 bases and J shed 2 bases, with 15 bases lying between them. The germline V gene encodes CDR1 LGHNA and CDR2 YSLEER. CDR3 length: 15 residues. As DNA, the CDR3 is TGCGCCAGCAGCCCGGAATGGAGAGTACCCTACGAGCAGTACTTC. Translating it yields CASSPEWRVPYEQYF.

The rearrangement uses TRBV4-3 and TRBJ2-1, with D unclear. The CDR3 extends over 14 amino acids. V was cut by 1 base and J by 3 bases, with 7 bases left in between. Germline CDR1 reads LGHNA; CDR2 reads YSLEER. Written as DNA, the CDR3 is TGCGCCAGCAGCCAAGGACCAGGCTACAATGAGCAGTTCTTC. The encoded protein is CASSQGPGYNEQFF.